This T cell receptor (beta chain) was sequenced during a study of identifying expanded T cells in peripheral blood (dated 2019 in TCRdb). Study-wide context: Four technical replicates, made by sequencing separate aliquots from the same pool of genomic DNA, were compared pairwise.

The immunoSEQ Assay, which uses bias-controlled multiplex PCR amplification of genomic DNA, was used to profile TCRbeta CDR3 regions. The original methods were these. The absolute abundance of each unique TCRbeta CDR3 region was quantified after sequences were collapsed and filtered. Differential abundance was tested with a binomial (Fisher-equivalent) model and with a beta-binomial model adding time-dependent variance fitted from healthy donors. Clones with fewer than 5 combined templates were removed, and a clone was called differentially abundant if the clone's Benjamini-Hochberg FDR was below 0.01. In the beta-binomial model, variance was expressed as a function of the total template count across the two samples, in the form v = (b*log(k)+a)^2. Drawn from immuneACCESS, this table holds only the in-frame rearrangements with V and J called that TCRdb kept. Clones are partly lost; checked studies trace under half to an unresolved V gene and leave the rest unexplained. That table is the source of V, J and clone size, and D and trimming were worked out from the DNA. The sample table shows tens of thousands of clones, and 80% to 90% are seen once. The ten largest clones take up roughly 4.4% of the sample.

No immune events, such as infections, were documented for the healthy donors during the collection period. Time-dependent variance in a beta-binomial model of T-cell clone differential abundance was calibrated using healthy-donor blood repertoires as a training cohort. The training cohort comprised about ten healthy donors, 3 female and 7 male. On average the donors were approximately 42 years old, and their ages spanned 29 to 64 years. Whole blood, obtained from a commercial supplier, was collected from each healthy donor at three time points spaced approximately 15 days apart. For immunosequencing, genomic DNA was extracted from unsorted whole blood. Results and caveats for the whole study, not just this receptor: The authors expected biological variance in healthy repertoires might increase further over much longer intervals such as months to years. For all healthy donors, the variance in clone template counts between two-week samples rose significantly as total template count increased. Across all healthy-donor time intervals, the beta-binomial model significantly lowered both the number of clones called differentially abundant and the false-positive rate. Between technical replicates the binomial model flagged approximately 1.1 differentially abundant clones, whereas over about 2 weeks the binomial model flagged about 16.4 and over about four weeks approximately 20.

In regard to this clone: Its target antigen remains unknown. Nothing much larger sits one base from this clone, and base qualities are not available.

V and J are truncated by 2 bases and 6 bases respectively, leaving an intervening sequence of 11 bases. From the germline V gene, CDR1 is MNHEY and CDR2 is SVGAGI. The CDR3 spans 15 residues, from the cysteine through the phenylalanine. The retained sequence is limited to the CDR3, 45 bases, with the frame set at the first base. This chain joins TRBV6-5 to TRBJ1-6, and TRBD1 may be the D gene, going by 6 matching bases. This sequence was found in a person aged 18 to 69 in good health. Sequencing used blood. The DNA is TGTGCCAGCAGTTACACTGGACAGTCTAATTCACCCCTCCACTTT. Translated, it gives CASSYTGQSNSPLHF.